The clone carrying this TCR beta chain was detected only a few times. Its target is unknown. Reverse transcription of all isolated RNA meant that expressed TCRB transcripts were sequenced. The data were produced by immunoSEQ multiplex PCR, yet TCRdb's version contains in-frame clones alone and is incomplete. The data hold around 500,000 clones, with more than 9.5% observed a single time. These data come from a study of beta chain features in type 1 diabetes. Study-wide background: Healthy donors and patients had similar age, gender and cell yields. Whole-study findings and limits: Individuals with type 1 diabetes displayed fewer insertions and more deletions at VDJ junctions.

Sorted populations all had greater than 95% purity. Sequencing was done on a sample of naive CD4+ T cells from blood. This receptor was identified in a woman under 30 in good health.

The CDR3 loop is CASSVGLVGGNTGELFF. Written as DNA, the CDR3 is TGTGCCAGCAGCGTGGGACTAGTGGGGGGTAACACCGGGGAGCTGTTTTTT. The V call is TRBV9, the J call TRBJ2-2; 8 bases fit TRBD2. V shed 2 bases, J shed 2 bases, and the junction held 8 bases outside the gene matches. The germline V gene encodes CDR1 SGDLS and CDR2 YYNGEE. CDR3 length equals 17 residues.